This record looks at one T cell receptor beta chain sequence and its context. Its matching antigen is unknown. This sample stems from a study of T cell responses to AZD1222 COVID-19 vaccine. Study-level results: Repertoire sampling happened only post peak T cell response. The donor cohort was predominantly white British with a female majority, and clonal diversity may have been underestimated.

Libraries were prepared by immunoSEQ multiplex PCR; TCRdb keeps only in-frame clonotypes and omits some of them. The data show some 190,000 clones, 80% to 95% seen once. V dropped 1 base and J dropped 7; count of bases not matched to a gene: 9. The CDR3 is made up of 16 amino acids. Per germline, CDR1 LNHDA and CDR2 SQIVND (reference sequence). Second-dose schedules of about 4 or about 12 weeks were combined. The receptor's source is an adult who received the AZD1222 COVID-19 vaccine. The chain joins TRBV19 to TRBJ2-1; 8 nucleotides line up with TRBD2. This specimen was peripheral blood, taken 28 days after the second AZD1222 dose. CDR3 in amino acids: CASSIGSGRGGNEQFF. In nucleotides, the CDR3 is TGTGCCAGTAGTATAGGATCCGGGAGGGGAGGGAATGAGCAGTTCTTC.